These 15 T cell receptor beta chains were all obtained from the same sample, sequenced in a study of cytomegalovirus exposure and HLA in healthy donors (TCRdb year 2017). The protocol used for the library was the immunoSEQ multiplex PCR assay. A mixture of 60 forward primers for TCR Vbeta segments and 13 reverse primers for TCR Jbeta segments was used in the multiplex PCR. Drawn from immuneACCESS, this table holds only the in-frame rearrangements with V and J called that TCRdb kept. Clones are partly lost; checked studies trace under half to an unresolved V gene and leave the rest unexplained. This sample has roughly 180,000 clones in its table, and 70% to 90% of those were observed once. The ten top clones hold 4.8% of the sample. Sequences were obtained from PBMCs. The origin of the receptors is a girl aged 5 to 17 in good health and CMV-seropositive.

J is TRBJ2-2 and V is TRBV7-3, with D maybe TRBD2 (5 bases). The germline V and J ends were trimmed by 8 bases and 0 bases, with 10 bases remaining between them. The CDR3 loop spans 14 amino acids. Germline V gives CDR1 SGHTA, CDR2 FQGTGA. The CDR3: CASSGNTNTGELFF. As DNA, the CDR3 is TGTGCCAGCTCGGGAAACACGAACACCGGGGAGCTGTTTTTT.

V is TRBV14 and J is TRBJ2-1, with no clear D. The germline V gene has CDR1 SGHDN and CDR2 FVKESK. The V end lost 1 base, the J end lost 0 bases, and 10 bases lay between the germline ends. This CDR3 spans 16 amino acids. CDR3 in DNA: TGTGCCAGCAGCCAAGGATCACTGAGCTCCTACAATGAGCAGTTCTTC. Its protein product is CASSQGSLSSYNEQFF.

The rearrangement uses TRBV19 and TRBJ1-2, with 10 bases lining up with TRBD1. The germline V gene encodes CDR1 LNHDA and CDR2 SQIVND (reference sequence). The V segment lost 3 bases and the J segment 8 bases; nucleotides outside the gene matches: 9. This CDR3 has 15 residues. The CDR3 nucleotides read TGTGCCAGTAGTATTCCCGGACAGGGGGAATGGGGCTACACCTTC. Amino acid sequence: CASSIPGQGEWGYTF.

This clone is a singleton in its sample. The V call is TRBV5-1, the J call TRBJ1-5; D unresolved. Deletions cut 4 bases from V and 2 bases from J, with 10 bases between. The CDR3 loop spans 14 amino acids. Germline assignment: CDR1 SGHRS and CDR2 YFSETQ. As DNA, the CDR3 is TGCGCCAGCAGCACCGGTGAGGGCAATCAGCCCCAGCATTTT. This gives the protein CASSTGEGNQPQHF.

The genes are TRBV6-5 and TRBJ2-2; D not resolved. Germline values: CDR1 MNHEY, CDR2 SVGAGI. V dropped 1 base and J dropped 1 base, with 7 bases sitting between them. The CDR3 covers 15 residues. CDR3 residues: CASSYWHKNTGELFF. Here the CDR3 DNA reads TGTGCCAGCAGTTACTGGCATAAGAACACCGGGGAGCTGTTTTTT.

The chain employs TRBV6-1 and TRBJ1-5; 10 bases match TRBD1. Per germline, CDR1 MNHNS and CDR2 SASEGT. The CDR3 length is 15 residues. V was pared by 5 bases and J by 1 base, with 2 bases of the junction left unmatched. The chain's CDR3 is CASSRDRGSNQPQHF. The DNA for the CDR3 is TGTGCCAGCAGTCGGGACAGGGGAAGCAATCAGCCCCAGCATTTT.

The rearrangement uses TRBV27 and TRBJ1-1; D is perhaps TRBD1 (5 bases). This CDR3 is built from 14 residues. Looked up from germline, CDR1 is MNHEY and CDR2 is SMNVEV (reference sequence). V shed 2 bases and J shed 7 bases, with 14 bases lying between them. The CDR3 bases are TGTGCCAGCAGTTTACGGGGGACTGGCGGTGAAGCTTTCTTT. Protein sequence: CASSLRGTGGEAFF.

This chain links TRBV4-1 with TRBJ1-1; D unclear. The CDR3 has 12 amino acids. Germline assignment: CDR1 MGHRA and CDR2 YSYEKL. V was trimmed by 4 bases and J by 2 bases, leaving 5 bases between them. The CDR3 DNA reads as TGCGCCAGCAGCCGAGCTAACACTGAAGCTTTCTTT. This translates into CASSRANTEAFF.

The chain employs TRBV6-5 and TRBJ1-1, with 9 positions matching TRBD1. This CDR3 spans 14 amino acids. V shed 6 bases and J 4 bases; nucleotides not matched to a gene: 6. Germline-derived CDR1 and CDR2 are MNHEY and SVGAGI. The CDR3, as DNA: TGTGCCAGCAGCGTCGACAGGGGGTCCACTGAAGCTTTCTTT. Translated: CASSVDRGSTEAFF.

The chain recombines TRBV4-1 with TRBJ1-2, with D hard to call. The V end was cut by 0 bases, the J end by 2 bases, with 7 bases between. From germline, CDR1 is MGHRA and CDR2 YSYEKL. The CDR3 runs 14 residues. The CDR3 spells CASSQDGGNYGYTF. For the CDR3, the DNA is TGCGCCAGCAGCCAAGATGGAGGGAACTATGGCTACACCTTC.

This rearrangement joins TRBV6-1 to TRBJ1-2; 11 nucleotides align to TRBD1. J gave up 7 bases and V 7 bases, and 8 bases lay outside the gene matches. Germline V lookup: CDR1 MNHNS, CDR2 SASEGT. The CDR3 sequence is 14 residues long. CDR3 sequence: CASNPDRGLGGYTF. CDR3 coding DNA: TGTGCCAGCAACCCGGACAGGGGGCTAGGTGGCTACACCTTC.

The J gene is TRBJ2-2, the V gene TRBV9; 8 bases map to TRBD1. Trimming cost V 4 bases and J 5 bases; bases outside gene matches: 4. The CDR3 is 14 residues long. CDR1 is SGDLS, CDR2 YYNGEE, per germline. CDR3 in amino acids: CASSLGQVTGELFF. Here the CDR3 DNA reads TGTGCCAGCAGCCTGGGACAGGTTACCGGGGAGCTGTTTTTT.

The CDR3: CASSLPAGGNTDTQYF. CDR3 sequence (DNA): TGTGCCAGCAGCTTACCCGCGGGGGGGAACACAGATACGCAGTATTTT. V usage is TRBV7-8 and J usage is TRBJ2-3, with 9 bases aligning to TRBD2. This CDR3 is 16 amino acids long. CDR1 and CDR2 from the germline V gene are SGHVS and FQNEAQ. V lost 2 bases and J lost 2; bases outside the gene matches: 5.

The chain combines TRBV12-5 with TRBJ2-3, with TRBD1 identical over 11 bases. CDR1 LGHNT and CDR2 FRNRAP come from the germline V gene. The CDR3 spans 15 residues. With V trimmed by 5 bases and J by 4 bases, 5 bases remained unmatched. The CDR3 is CASGPGQGAPDTQYF. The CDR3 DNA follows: TGTGCTAGTGGTCCCGGACAGGGGGCACCAGATACGCAGTATTTT.

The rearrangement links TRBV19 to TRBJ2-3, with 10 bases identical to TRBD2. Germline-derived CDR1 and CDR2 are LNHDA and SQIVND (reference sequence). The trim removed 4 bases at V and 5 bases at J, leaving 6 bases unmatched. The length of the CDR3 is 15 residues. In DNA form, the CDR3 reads TGTGCCAGTAGTACTAGCGGGGGCCGGGGAGATACGCAGTATTTT. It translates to CASSTSGGRGDTQYF.